These 23 T cell receptor beta chains were sequenced from one sample in a study of radiation and T cells in renal cell carcinoma. Sequencing was performed with immunoSEQ multiplex PCR; in TCRdb, only in-frame clones are kept and a portion is missing. The sample holds 120,000 to 150,000 clones, about 88% seen once. This sample's time point: baseline pretreatment blood. Indicated treatment: 15 Gy SBRT to primary tumor, nephrectomy 4 weeks later. The input for sequencing was blood, taken from a patient whose treatment included radiotherapy and nephrectomy. The receptors originated from a woman in her 70s with renal cell carcinoma.

The chain joins TRBV5-4 to TRBJ2-7, with 11 bases identical to TRBD2. CDR1 and CDR2 (germline): SGHNT, YYREEE (reference sequence). V trimming: 2 bases; J trimming: 4 bases; junction bases outside the gene matches: 8. The CDR3 runs 16 residues. CDR3 in amino acids: CASSFRRGLAEYEQYF. In nucleotides, the CDR3 is TGTGCCAGCAGCTTTCGCCGGGGACTAGCGGAATACGAGCAGTACTTC.

The rearrangement links TRBV21-1 to TRBJ1-3. TRBV21-1 is flagged as a pseudogene. The CDR3 extends over 11 amino acids. Written as DNA, the CDR3 is TGTGCCAGCAGCAAAAAAAACACCATATATTTT. Its translation: CASSKKNTIYF.

This clone was detected once. This chain joins TRBV5-1 and TRBJ1-1; 8 bases are a match to TRBD1. In germline, CDR1 is SGHRS, CDR2 YFSETQ. Trimming took 0 bases from V and 7 from J; bases not matched to a gene: 8. The CDR3 runs to 15 residues. The CDR3 loop reads CASSLATGGLGEAFF. Written as DNA, the CDR3 is TGCGCCAGCAGCTTGGCCACAGGGGGTCTAGGTGAAGCTTTCTTT. The full variable domain, with the rest looked up from reference TRBV5-1 and TRBJ1-1, is KAGVTQTPRYLIKTRGQQVTLSCSPISGHRSVSWYQQTPGQGLQFLFEYFSETQRNKGNFPGRFSGRQFSNSRSEMNVSTLELGDSALYLCASSLATGGLGEAFFGQGTRLTVV.

J is TRBJ2-2 and V is TRBV30, with D possibly being TRBD1 or TRBD2 (5 bases each). The CDR3 sequence is 13 residues long. Between the trimmed V and J ends, which lost 3 bases and 6 bases, there was a span of 11 bases. Germline V lookup: CDR1 GTSNPN, CDR2 SVGIG (reference sequence). As DNA, the CDR3 is TGTGCCTGGAGGCAGAGGGGCGCCGGGGAGCTGTTTTTT. It yields the protein CAWRQRGAGELFF. Full variable domain (remainder filled in from reference TRBV30 and TRBJ2-2): SQTIHQWPATLVQPVGSPLSLECTVEGTSNPNLYWYRQAAGRGLQLLFYSVGIGQISSEVPQNLSASRPQDRQFILSSKKLLLSDSGFYLCAWRQRGAGELFFGEGSRLTVL.

The V call is TRBV19, the J call TRBJ2-7, with 9 bases fitting TRBD1. V trimming: 4 bases; J trimming: 5 bases; junction bases outside the gene matches: 12. Per the germline V gene, CDR1 is LNHDA and CDR2 is SQIVND (reference sequence). CDR3 length: 16 amino acids. CDR3 coding DNA: TGTGCCAGTAGTACCCTTTCCGGGACAGGGAGAAACGAGCAGTACTTC. Protein sequence: CASSTLSGTGRNEQYF.

CDR3: CASSQEGRGGVNEQFF. CDR3 DNA: TGTGCCAGCAGCCAGGAGGGGCGGGGGGGCGTGAATGAGCAGTTCTTC. The chain carries TRBV6-6 and TRBJ2-1; TRBD2 matches 9 bases. The germline V gene has CDR1 MNHNY and CDR2 SVGAGI (reference sequence). Losses at the gene ends were 6 bases for V and 7 bases for J; bases not matched to a gene: 13. The CDR3 runs to 16 residues.

The chain couples TRBV5-6 to TRBJ1-2; TRBD1 is a possible D gene (6 bases). The length of the CDR3 is 15 residues. Germline CDR1 is SGHDT and CDR2 is YYEEEE. Trimming took 4 bases from V and 4 from J, leaving 17 bases between them. CDR3 nucleotide sequence: TGTGCCAGCAGCGCCCGACCGGGACATTCCTATGGCTACACCTTC. It is translated as CASSARPGHSYGYTF.

This chain links TRBV28 with TRBJ1-4, with unresolved D. The CDR3 has 13 amino acids. V was pared by 1 base and J by 3 bases, with 3 bases between. Germline V gene sequence: CDR1 MDHEN, CDR2 SYDVKM. This CDR3 is CASSLSANEKLFF. CDR3 in DNA: TGTGCCAGCAGTTTATCGGCTAATGAAAAACTGTTTTTT.

CDR3 sequence (DNA): TGTGCCAGCAGCTTGGCAGCGGGGAATGAGCAGTTCTTC. The encoded protein is CASSLAAGNEQFF. The rearrangement links TRBV5-4 to TRBJ2-1; 7 positions agree with TRBD2. Germline V lookup: CDR1 SGHNT, CDR2 YYREEE (reference sequence). The junction had 1 base not matched to a gene; V was cut back by 0 bases and J by 7 bases. The CDR3 sequence is 13 residues long.

This clone has just a few counts. Here the CDR3 reads CASSPGGHSTDTQYF. As DNA, the CDR3 is TGCGCCAGCAGCCCCGGGGGGCATAGCACAGATACGCAGTATTTT. J is TRBJ2-3 and V is TRBV5-1, with D tentatively TRBD2 (7 bases). With 4 bases removed from V and 0 bases from J, the gap between germline ends came to 12 bases. The germline gives CDR1 SGHRS, CDR2 YFSETQ. The CDR3 runs 15 residues.

The chain has TRBV29-1 and TRBJ2-3; 12 bases map to TRBD2. This CDR3 contains 15 residues. V trimming: 6 bases; J trimming: 3 bases; junction bases outside the gene matches: 7. Germline CDR1 and CDR2: SQVTM and ANQGSEA. In nucleotides, the CDR3 is TGCAGCGTGCGGACTAGCGGGGTGGTGACAGATACGCAGTATTTT. Protein: CSVRTSGVVTDTQYF.

The V and J genes are TRBV6-1 and TRBJ2-6; D may be TRBD1 or TRBD2 (6 bases each). This CDR3 region has 17 residues. In germline, CDR1 is MNHNS, CDR2 SASEGT. V gave up 2 bases and J gave up 4 bases, with 15 bases separating them. The CDR3 protein is CASSERWSGAGANVLTF. The DNA of the CDR3 is TGTGCCAGCAGTGAAAGGTGGTCGGGGGCCGGGGCCAACGTCCTGACTTTC.

This clone has a handful of counts. The J gene is TRBJ1-1, the V gene TRBV7-8, with no clear D. The CDR3 loop spans 14 amino acids. V was shortened by 1 base and J by 1 base, with 7 bases between the two germline ends. The germline CDR1 and CDR2 sequences are SGHVS and FQNEAQ. The CDR3 protein is CASSLGGGNTEAFF. As DNA, the CDR3 is TGTGCCAGCAGCTTAGGGGGAGGGAACACTGAAGCTTTCTTT.

This clone was detected a few times. This chain connects TRBV7-9 to TRBJ1-1; 7 bases line up with TRBD1. Germline V lookup: CDR1 SEHNR, CDR2 FQNEAQ (reference sequence). J lost 5 bases, V lost 6 bases, and 15 bases had no gene match. There are 16 residues in the CDR3. The DNA for the CDR3 is TGTGCCAGCAGATTTCAATACAGGGGTGTTGAGACTGAAGCTTTCTTT. It codes for CASRFQYRGVETEAFF.

This clone was seen only a few times. The chain couples TRBV2 to TRBJ1-5; TRBD1 might be the D (6 bases). In germline, CDR1 is SNHLY, CDR2 FYNNEI. V lost 6 bases to trimming and J lost 4 bases, with 16 bases between them. This CDR3 region has 15 residues. The chain's CDR3 is CASRKDRNNNQPQHF. DNA of the CDR3: TGTGCCAGCAGAAAAGACAGGAATAATAATCAGCCCCAGCATTTT.

This rearrangement joins TRBV5-4 to TRBJ1-2; D may be TRBD1 (5 bases). The V gene's germline CDR1 is SGHNT and CDR2 YYREEE (reference sequence). This CDR3 contains 17 residues. Trimming took 0 bases from V and 7 from J, leaving 22 bases between them. CDR3 protein: CASSLGLGTEIWGGYTF. The CDR3, as DNA: TGTGCCAGCAGCTTGGGTTTGGGGACGGAGATTTGGGGTGGCTACACCTTC.

The CDR3 reads CASRQYTHTDTQYF. The CDR3 nucleotides read TGTGCCAGCAGGCAGTACACACACACAGATACGCAGTATTTT. This sequence joins TRBV27 and TRBJ2-3; unclear D gene. V lost 6 bases and J lost 2, with 12 bases in between. CDR1 MNHEY and CDR2 SMNVEV come from the germline V gene (reference sequence). The CDR3 has 14 amino acids.

The chain links TRBV2 to TRBJ2-7, with 8 nucleotides matching TRBD2. The V gene's germline CDR1 is SNHLY and CDR2 FYNNEI. The CDR3 runs to 14 residues. Trimming removed 11 bases from V and 2 bases from J; junction bases left unmatched: 11. As DNA, the CDR3 is TGTGCCTCCCGGGGGGGACGCTCGCCCTACGAGCAGTACTTC. Translating it yields CASRGGRSPYEQYF.

The chain has TRBV6-6 and TRBJ1-2; TRBD1 matches at 7 bases. Germline CDR1 is MNHNY and CDR2 is SVGAGI (reference sequence). The CDR3 runs 16 residues. The V and J ends lost 0 bases and 4 bases, in that order; junction bases with no gene match: 8. CDR3 coding DNA: TGTGCCAGCAGTTACTCGATAACAGGGGAAAGCTATGGCTACACCTTC. It is translated as CASSYSITGESYGYTF.

The sample holds a few counts of this clone. The rearrangement links TRBV19 to TRBJ2-2; a possible D gene is TRBD1 (6 bases). V was shortened by 6 bases and J by 2 bases, with 10 bases between the two germline ends. This CDR3 spans 14 amino acids. Germline values: CDR1 LNHDA, CDR2 SQIVND (reference sequence). The CDR3, as DNA: TGTGCCAGTAGAGGCAGGGGAAACACCGGGGAGCTGTTTTTT. Amino acid sequence: CASRGRGNTGELFF.

The chain links TRBV28 to TRBJ2-7; weak D call: TRBD2 (5 bases). There are 13 residues in the CDR3. V lost 3 bases, J lost 0 bases, and 6 bases lay in between. The germline V gene has CDR1 MDHEN and CDR2 SYDVKM. CDR3 sequence reads: CASSFEGSYEQYF. The DNA for the CDR3 is TGTGCCAGCAGTTTTGAGGGCTCCTACGAGCAGTACTTC.

The chain joins TRBV13 to TRBJ1-6; weak D call: TRBD1 (6 bases). CDR1 is PRHDT, CDR2 FYEKMQ, per germline (reference sequence). The CDR3 is made up of 17 amino acids. Trimming pared 8 bases from V and 0 bases from J, leaving 17 bases between. The CDR3 loop reads CASGPRGASSYNSPLHF. The CDR3 DNA reads as TGTGCCAGCGGACCGAGGGGGGCAAGCTCCTATAATTCACCCCTCCACTTT.

The chain combines TRBV27 with TRBJ1-2, with 7 bases fitting TRBD1. J gave up 6 bases and V 0 bases, and 7 bases lay outside the gene matches. Germline V gene lookup returns CDR1 MNHEY and CDR2 SMNVEV (reference sequence). This CDR3 comprises 15 residues. The DNA of the CDR3 is TGTGCCAGCAGTTTATCCCTGACAGGGTTTGATGGCTACACCTTC. Amino acid sequence: CASSLSLTGFDGYTF.